A selection of T cell receptor beta chains follows, all from one sample in a study of beta chain features in type 1 diabetes. Measured with immunoSEQ multiplex PCR; TCRdb has only the in-frame clones, and not every one. This sample yields over 150,000 clones, of which 7.5% to 10% are seen a single time; about 0.6% belongs to the top ten. Sequencing was done on a sample of central memory CD4+ T cells from blood. Every receptor here comes from a man aged 18 to 35 in good health. Each CDR3 is given with its conserved first and last residue. The order of the fields is D gene, V gene, J gene, clone size, CDR3 DNA, CDR3 protein. A D gene is named only where the DNA matches it firmly. The size field is filled for only some rows; it gives once, few, many or a size class.

>TRBD2|TRBV9|TRBJ2-1|few
TGTGCCAGCAGCGTAGAAGGTAGCGGGAGAGTCAATGAGCAGTTCTTC
CASSVEGSGRVNEQFF
>.|TRBV12-5|TRBJ1-1|few
TGTGCTAGTGGTCCCCTGGGGGAGGGCCAGAACGGAGCTTTCTTT
CASGPLGEGQNGAFF
>.|TRBV19|TRBJ1-5|few
TGTGCCAGTAGTATTAACGGGGGGGGCGCGGACAATCAGCCCCAGCATTTT
CASSINGGGADNQPQHF
>.|TRBV7-2|TRBJ2-7|.
TGTGCCAGCAGCCTGGGAGGGGGGAACGAGCAGTACTTC
CASSLGGGNEQYF
>.|TRBV28|TRBJ2-1|.
TGTGCCAGCAGTTTTCCCAACGGTCCCTACAATGAGCAGTTCTTC
CASSFPNGPYNEQFF
>.|TRBV5-4|TRBJ2-5|many
TGTGCCAGCAGCTGGCAGCCTAGTGAGACCCAGTACTTC
CASSWQPSETQYF
>TRBD1|TRBV4-3|TRBJ2-1|.
TGCGCCAGCAGCCAAGAGACAGGGGTTGGAGATGAGCAGTTCTTC
CASSQETGVGDEQFF
>TRBD1|TRBV7-9|TRBJ2-1|many
TGTGCCAGCAGCTTAAGGACTACAGGGGGCACTGAGCAGTTCTTC
CASSLRTTGGTEQFF
>.|TRBV7-2|TRBJ2-2|few
TGTGCCAGCACCCCCATCAGGGAGCTGTTTTTT
CASTPIRELFF
>.|TRBV18|TRBJ1-4|few
TGTGCCAGCTCGCCAACGGGAGGGAATGGTGAAAAACTGTTTTTT
CASSPTGGNGEKLFF
>TRBD1|TRBV4-3|TRBJ2-1|.
TGCGCCAGCAGCCGCATTATCCGGGACAGCTACAATGAGCAGTTCTTC
CASSRIIRDSYNEQFF
>.|TRBV5-6|TRBJ1-6|.
TGTGCCAGCAGCTTGGGGCCCTCCCCCAATTCACCCCTCCACTTT
CASSLGPSPNSPLHF
>.|TRBV7-2|TRBJ2-2|.
TGTGCCAGCAGCTCAACAGGTTCCGGGGAGCTGTTTTTT
CASSSTGSGELFF
>TRBD1|TRBV5-1|TRBJ1-1|few
TGCGCCAGCCGGATAGGGACAGGTGTGTTGAACACTGAAGCTTTCTTT
CASRIGTGVLNTEAFF
>.|TRBV28|TRBJ2-3|.
TGTGCCAGCAGTTTGGGCAGGGTGAATACGCAGTATTTT
CASSLGRVNTQYF
>.|TRBV4-2|TRBJ1-3|few
TGTGCCAGCAGCCAAGATCGGCCTCCTGGGCCCTCTGGAAACACCATATATTTT
CASSQDRPPGPSGNTIYF